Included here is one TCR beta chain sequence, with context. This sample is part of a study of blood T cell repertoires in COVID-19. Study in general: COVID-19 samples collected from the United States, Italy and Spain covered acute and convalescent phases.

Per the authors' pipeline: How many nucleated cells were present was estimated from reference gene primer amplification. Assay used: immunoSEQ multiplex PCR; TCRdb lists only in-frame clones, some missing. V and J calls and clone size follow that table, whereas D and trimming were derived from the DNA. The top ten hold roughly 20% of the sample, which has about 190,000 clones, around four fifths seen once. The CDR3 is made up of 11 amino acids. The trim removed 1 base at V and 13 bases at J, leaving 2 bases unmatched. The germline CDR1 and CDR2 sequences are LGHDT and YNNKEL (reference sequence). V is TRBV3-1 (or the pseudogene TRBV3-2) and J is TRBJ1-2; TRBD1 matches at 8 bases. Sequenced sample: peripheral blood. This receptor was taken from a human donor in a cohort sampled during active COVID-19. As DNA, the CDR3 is TGTGCCAGCAGCCAAGGGGACAGGATCACCTTC. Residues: CASSQGDRITF.